The sequence of this T cell receptor (beta chain) was determined in a study of blood T cells in healthy people across ages. CDR1 is KGHDR, CDR2 SFDVKD, per germline. CDR3 size: 13 residues. V lost 9 bases and J 7 bases, leaving 14 bases between the germline ends. This clonotype was seen more than once but under ten times. What it binds is unknown. Primers used in a second PCR of roughly 6 to 11 cycles were a sample-barcoded 5' primer and a J-beta primer mix. All cDNA molecules were each tagged by a template-switch adaptor with 12 random nucleotides. TCRdb re-called the 5' RACE reads with MiXCR, one entry per CDR3 protein. The data show about 1.6 million distinct CDR3 sequences, 30% to 40% seen once. Broader study findings: Roughly linearly, TCR beta diversity per million T cells fell as age increased. It was held that diversity estimates obtained from one million T cells represented underestimates. It was the long-lived donors that had more naive CD4+ cells and higher diversity than aged donors.

This clonotype originated in a woman between 25 and 40 years old in good health. The specimen was blood. The rearrangement links TRBV24-1 to TRBJ2-2; D is possibly TRBD1 (6 bases). CDR3 region: CATGTPLGGELFF. The CDR3 DNA sequence: TGTGCCACCGGGACACCACTTGGCGGGGAGCTGTTTTTT.